What follows are 17 T cell receptor beta chains derived from one specimen sequenced in a study of neurological immune-mediated disorders. The time point here: longitudinal time-point 3. TCRdb re-analysed the 5' RACE reads in MiXCR, keeping a single row per CDR3 protein. The sample lists around 49,000 distinct CDR3 sequences, about 12% occurring once. The sequencing sample was made of PBMCs. Every receptor here comes from a male donor with HTLV-1-associated myelopathy (HAM/TSP).

This clonotype was counted ten times or more. The rearrangement links TRBV7-9 to TRBJ2-4, with D possibly matching TRBD2 (5 bases). Germline lookup yields CDR1 SEHNR and CDR2 FQNEAQ (reference sequence). Deletions cut 7 bases from V and 3 bases from J, with 10 bases between. This CDR3 comprises 13 residues. This CDR3 reads CASKEDRKNIQYF. CDR3 nucleotides: TGTGCCAGCAAGGAGGACCGCAAAAACATTCAGTACTTC. Supplemented by reference TRBV7-9 and TRBJ2-4, the full variable domain reads DTGVSQNPRHKITKRGQNVTFRCDPISEHNRLYWYRQTLGQGPEFLTYFQNEAQLEKSRLLSDRFSAERPKGSFSTLEIQRTEQGDSAMYLCASKEDRKNIQYFGAGTRLSVL.

In its sample, this clonotype was seen a few times. The V call is TRBV5-1, the J call TRBJ2-5; D might be TRBD2 (5 bases). Per germline, CDR1 SGHRS and CDR2 YFSETQ. Trimming took off 2 bases at V and 5 bases at J, with 10 bases between the two ends. The CDR3 contains 13 residues. The CDR3 region is CASSFEGWETQYF. CDR3 DNA: TGCGCCAGCAGCTTTGAGGGCTGGGAGACCCAGTACTTC.

This clonotype was detected many times. The chain joins TRBV5-1 to TRBJ1-2, with D perhaps matching TRBD1 (6 bases). V was clipped by 4 bases and J by 6 bases, with 13 bases between them. There are 13 residues in the CDR3. Germline CDR1 is SGHRS and CDR2 is YFSETQ. For the CDR3, the DNA is TGCGCCAGCAGCCCGACGGACAGCGATGGCTACACCTTC. The encoded protein is CASSPTDSDGYTF.

This clonotype was observed many times. The chain has TRBV6-2 or TRBV6-3 and TRBJ2-5, with a tentative D call TRBD2 (5 bases). CDR3 length: 15 residues. Germline V gene sequence: CDR1 MNHEY, CDR2 SVGEGT. Trimming pared 5 bases from V and 4 bases from J, leaving 17 bases between. The CDR3 spells CASSRGPGLGETQYF. The CDR3 nucleotides are TGTGCCAGCAGTCGAGGCCCGGGGTTGGGAGAGACCCAGTACTTC.

This clonotype was recorded many times. This sequence joins TRBV24-1 and TRBJ2-2; perhaps TRBD1 as D (6 bases). Germline assignment: CDR1 KGHDR and CDR2 SFDVKD. Between the trimmed V and J ends, which lost 5 bases and 5 bases, there was a span of 26 bases. This CDR3 is 19 amino acids long. CDR3 DNA sequence: TGTGCCACCAGTGCCTTGTCACGTTTTCGCAGGGGAGAAACCGGGGAGCTGTTTTTT. Translation gives CATSALSRFRRGETGELFF.

This clonotype was observed at least ten times. The chain is built from TRBV10-3 and TRBJ2-7, with D perhaps TRBD1 (6 bases). Per germline, CDR1 ENHRY and CDR2 SYGVKD. V was cut by 4 bases and J by 10 bases, with 17 bases left in between. The CDR3 extends over 13 amino acids. CDR3 sequence: CAISVSGQNPQYF. CDR3 in DNA: TGTGCCATCAGTGTGAGCGGACAGAACCCCCAGTACTTC.

This clonotype has a count of ten or more. The rearrangement joins TRBV5-1 to TRBJ2-1; D perhaps matches TRBD2 (6 bases). The germline gives CDR1 SGHRS, CDR2 YFSETQ. The CDR3 loop spans 15 amino acids. The V end lost 0 bases, the J end lost 2 bases, and 9 bases lay between the germline ends. This CDR3 is CASSLVGEAYNEQFF. CDR3 DNA sequence: TGCGCCAGCAGCTTGGTAGGGGAGGCCTACAATGAGCAGTTCTTC.

About this clonotype itself: A clone one base away is much larger, so this may be a read error. The J gene is TRBJ1-4, the V gene TRBV5-1; possible D gene TRBD1, 5 bases. Trimming pared 3 bases from V and 7 bases from J, leaving 16 bases between. CDR1 and CDR2 from the germline V gene are SGHRS and YFSETQ. This CDR3 is built from 15 residues. CDR3 DNA sequence: TGCGCCAGCAGCTCAGGGATGGGTCTGGGTGAAAAACTGTTTTTT. Translating it yields CASSSGMGLGEKLFF.

This clonotype was detected many times. This chain uses TRBV3-1 with TRBJ1-1, with TRBD1 as a possible D gene (5 bases). V lost 4 bases, J lost 4 bases, and 13 bases lay in between. Germline assignment: CDR1 LGHDT and CDR2 YNNKEL (reference sequence). This CDR3 is built from 14 residues. Here the CDR3 DNA reads TGTGCCAGCAGCCCCCGGGGGGGACCCACTGAAGCTTTCTTT. It specifies CASSPRGGPTEAFF.

At least ten counts were recorded for this clonotype. The V gene is TRBV20-1, the J gene TRBJ2-5, with TRBD2 matching over 8 bases. CDR3 size: 15 residues. Germline V gene data show CDR1 as DFQATT and CDR2 as SNEGSKA (reference sequence). Losses at the gene ends were 0 bases for V and 0 bases for J; bases not matched to a gene: 3. The CDR3 protein is CSARDAGGDQETQYF. CDR3 nucleotides: TGCAGTGCTAGAGACGCCGGGGGGGACCAAGAGACCCAGTACTTC.

This clonotype was recorded at least ten times. V gene TRBV4-3 combines with J gene TRBJ1-4; no firm D call. This CDR3 region has 15 residues. With 0 bases removed from V and 1 base from J, the gap between germline ends came to 6 bases. Germline assignment: CDR1 LGHNA and CDR2 YSLEER. Written as DNA, the CDR3 is TGCGCCAGCAGCCAAGACCGGGGAACTAATGAAAAACTGTTTTTT. Amino acid sequence: CASSQDRGTNEKLFF.

This clonotype appeared many times. The chain is built from TRBV5-1 and TRBJ1-5, with 10 positions matching TRBD1. Germline loops: CDR1 SGHRS, CDR2 YFSETQ. This CDR3 contains 15 residues. Unmatched junction bases numbered 5, after V lost 4 bases and J lost 4 bases. CDR3 bases: TGCGCCAGCAGCGACGGGACAGGGGTTAATCAGCCCCAGCATTTT. Residues: CASSDGTGVNQPQHF.

This clonotype has a count of ten or more. CDR3 amino acids: CASKGTASSYEQYF. DNA for the CDR3: TGCGCCAGCAAGGGGACGGCGTCCTCCTACGAGCAGTACTTC. J is TRBJ2-7 and V is TRBV4-3, with D perhaps matching TRBD1 or TRBD2 (5 bases each). Germline V gives CDR1 LGHNA, CDR2 YSLEER. The V and J ends lost 7 bases and 0 bases respectively, with 13 bases between them. There are 14 residues in the CDR3.

In this sample, this clonotype turned up many times. The rearrangement links TRBV5-1 to TRBJ2-3; the D gene could be TRBD1 or TRBD2 (6 bases each). CDR1 and CDR2 from the germline V gene are SGHRS and YFSETQ. V lost 4 bases and J 0 bases, leaving 18 bases between the germline ends. This CDR3 spans 17 amino acids. The CDR3 sequence is CASSLSLPGASTDTQYF. CDR3 DNA: TGCGCCAGCAGCCTAAGTCTTCCGGGGGCGAGCACAGATACGCAGTATTTT.

The table lists this clonotype with many counts. The rearrangement joins TRBV24-1 to TRBJ1-5; tentative D call: TRBD1 (5 bases). The germline gives CDR1 KGHDR, CDR2 SFDVKD. This CDR3 is built from 15 residues. V was clipped by 4 bases and J by 0 bases, with 9 bases between them. CDR3 DNA sequence: TGTGCCACCAGTGAGCACGACAGTAGCAATCAGCCCCAGCATTTT. It is translated as CATSEHDSSNQPQHF.

Many counts were recorded for this clonotype. The chain links TRBV5-1 to TRBJ2-1; 11 bases agree with TRBD1. The CDR3 is 15 amino acids. V lost 4 bases, J lost 5 bases, and 5 bases stayed unmatched. Germline V lookup: CDR1 SGHRS, CDR2 YFSETQ. The CDR3, as DNA: TGCGCCAGCAGCATCGGGACAGGGGGGGACAATGAGCAGTTCTTC. It specifies CASSIGTGGDNEQFF.

This clonotype came up a few times. The V gene is TRBV6-6, the J gene TRBJ2-7, with 8 bases lining up with TRBD1. The CDR3 extends over 15 amino acids. V lost 8 bases, J lost 2 bases, and 11 bases stayed unmatched. Germline V gene data show CDR1 as MNHNY and CDR2 as SVGAGI (reference sequence). DNA for the CDR3: TGTGCCAGCCGTTTAACCGGGACAGGAGCCTACGAGCAGTACTTC. This codes for CASRLTGTGAYEQYF.